This T cell receptor (beta chain) was profiled in a study of cytomegalovirus exposure and HLA in healthy donors. This CDR3 is 13 amino acids long. Germline-derived CDR1 and CDR2 are MDHEN and SYDVKM. Trimming shortened V by 8 bases and J by 1 base, and 11 bases separated the two germline ends. Sequencing was performed with immunoSEQ multiplex PCR; in TCRdb, only in-frame clones are kept and a portion is missing. The repertoire holds under 200,000 clones, with 75% to 90% as singletons. Specimen: PBMCs. The sequence was collected from a man in his late teens or twenties in good health and CMV-seropositive. The genes are TRBV28 and TRBJ1-2, with D perhaps matching TRBD1 (6 bases). CDR3 residues: CASSTDSNYGYTF. The CDR3 DNA is TGTGCCAGCTCCACGGACAGTAACTATGGCTACACCTTC.